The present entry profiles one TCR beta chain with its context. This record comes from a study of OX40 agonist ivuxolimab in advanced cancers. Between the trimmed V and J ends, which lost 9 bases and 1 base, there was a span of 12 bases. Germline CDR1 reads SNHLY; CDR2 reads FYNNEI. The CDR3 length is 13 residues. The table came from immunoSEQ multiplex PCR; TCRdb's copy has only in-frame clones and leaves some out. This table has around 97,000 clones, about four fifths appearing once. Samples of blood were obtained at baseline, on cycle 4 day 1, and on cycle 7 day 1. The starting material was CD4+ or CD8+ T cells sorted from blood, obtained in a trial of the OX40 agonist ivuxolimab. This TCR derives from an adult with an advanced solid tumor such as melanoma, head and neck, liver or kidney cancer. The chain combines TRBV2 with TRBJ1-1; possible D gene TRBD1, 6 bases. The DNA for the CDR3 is TGTGCCAGTCTACAGGGAGGGAACACTGAAGCTTTCTTT. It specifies CASLQGGNTEAFF.